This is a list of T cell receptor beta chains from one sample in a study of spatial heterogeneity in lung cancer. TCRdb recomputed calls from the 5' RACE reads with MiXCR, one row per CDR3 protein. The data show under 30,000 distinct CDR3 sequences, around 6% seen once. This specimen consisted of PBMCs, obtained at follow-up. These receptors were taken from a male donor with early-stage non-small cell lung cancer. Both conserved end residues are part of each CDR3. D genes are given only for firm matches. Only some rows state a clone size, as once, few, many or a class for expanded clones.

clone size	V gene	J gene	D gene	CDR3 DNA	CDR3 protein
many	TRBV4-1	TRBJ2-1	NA	TGCGCCAGCAGCCAAGGTCGGGTACGCAATGAGCAGTTCTTC	CASSQGRVRNEQFF
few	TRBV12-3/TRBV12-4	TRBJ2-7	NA	TGTGCCAGCAGTTTATGGGCAGGGGGGACCTACGAGCAGTACTTC	CASSLWAGGTYEQYF
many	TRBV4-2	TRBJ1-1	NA	TGTGCCAGCAGCCAAGAAAGGAACACTGAAGCTTTCTTT	CASSQERNTEAFF
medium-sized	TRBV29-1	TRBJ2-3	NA	TGCAGCGCCCGGACCAGTCGTACGCAGTATTTT	CSARTSRTQYF
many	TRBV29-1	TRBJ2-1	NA	TGCAGCGTTGGACGGGGAACGGGCAATGAGCAGTTCTTC	CSVGRGTGNEQFF
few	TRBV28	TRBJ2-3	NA	TGTGCCAGCAGTGGGGGTACAGATACGCAGTATTTT	CASSGGTDTQYF
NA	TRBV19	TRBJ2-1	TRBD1	TGTGCCAGTAGTATCCCGACAGGGGGTCCTACATATGAGCAGTTCTTC	CASSIPTGGPTYEQFF
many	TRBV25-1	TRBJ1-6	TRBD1	TGTGCCAGCAGTGAATTGGACAGGGGGAATTCACCCCTCCACTTT	CASSELDRGNSPLHF
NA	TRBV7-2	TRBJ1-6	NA	TGTGCCAGCAGCCATCCCACCTTGACACCGGTGCACTTT	CASSHPTLTPVHF
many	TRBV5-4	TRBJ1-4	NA	TGTGCCAGCAGCTCTTCCCAGGAACGGAGTAATGAAAAACTGTTTTTT	CASSSSQERSNEKLFF
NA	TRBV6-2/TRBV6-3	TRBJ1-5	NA	TGTGCCACCAAACAGGGAGGGAGCAATCAGCCCCAGCATTTT	CATKQGGSNQPQHF
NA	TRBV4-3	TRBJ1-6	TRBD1	TGCGCCAGCAGCGAACAGGGGGCAAAGTCACCCCTCCACTTT	CASSEQGAKSPLHF
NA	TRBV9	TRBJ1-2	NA	TGTGCCAGCAGCGTAGCTTTCGGCCAAGACTATGGCTACACCTTC	CASSVAFGQDYGYTF
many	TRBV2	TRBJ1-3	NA	TGTGCCAGCAGGGGTTACCGCTCTGGAAACACCATATATTTT	CASRGYRSGNTIYF
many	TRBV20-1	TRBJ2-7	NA	TGCAGTGCTGTTCAACTTACTTACGAGCAGTACTTC	CSAVQLTYEQYF
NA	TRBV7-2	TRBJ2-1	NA	TGTGCCAGCAGCCGACGACTCGTCGGTGGCAATGAGCAGTTCTTC	CASSRRLVGGNEQFF
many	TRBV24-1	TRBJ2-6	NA	TGTGCCACCAGCGGAGCGTTCTCTGGGGCCAACGTCCTGACTTTC	CATSGAFSGANVLTF
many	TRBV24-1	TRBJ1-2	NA	TGTGCCACCAGTGATTATCACGTCGAGGGGCCCGGAGGCTACACCTTC	CATSDYHVEGPGGYTF
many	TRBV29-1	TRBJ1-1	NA	TGCAGCGTTCACGGGGGCCGGGGCCCTGAAGCTTTCTTT	CSVHGGRGPEAFF
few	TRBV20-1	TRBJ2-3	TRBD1	TGCAGTGCTAGAGCCCAGGGGGACAGGGGGCAGGCGGATACGCAGTATTTT	CSARAQGDRGQADTQYF
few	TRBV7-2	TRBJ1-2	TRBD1	TGTGCCAGCAGCTTAGCGGGACAGTCAAGAGGCTACACCTTC	CASSLAGQSRGYTF
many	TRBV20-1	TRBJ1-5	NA	TGCAGTGCTAGCAAATCAGGGAGCAATCAGCCCCAGCATTTT	CSASKSGSNQPQHF
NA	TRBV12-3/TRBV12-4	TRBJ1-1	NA	TGTGCCAGCAGCCCCGATCTAGGGGGGGGCACTGAAGCTTTCTTT	CASSPDLGGGTEAFF
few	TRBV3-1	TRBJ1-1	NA	TGTGCCAGCAGCCAAGATGGGCTCACTGAAGCTTTCTTT	CASSQDGLTEAFF
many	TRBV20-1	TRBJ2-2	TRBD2	TGCAGTGCTAGAGATACTAGCGGGAACACCGGGGAGCTGTTTTTT	CSARDTSGNTGELFF
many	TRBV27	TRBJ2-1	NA	TGTGCCAGCAGTTTCCCAGGGGCCACTAACAATGAGCAGTTCTTC	CASSFPGATNNEQFF
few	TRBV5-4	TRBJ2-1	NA	TGTGCCAGCAGCTTGGGGCTCGGGACACTAAACAATGAGCAGTTCTTC	CASSLGLGTLNNEQFF
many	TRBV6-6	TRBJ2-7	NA	TGTGCCAGCAGCCGGCCGGAGGGGGGGCCTGGGCAGTACTTC	CASSRPEGGPGQYF
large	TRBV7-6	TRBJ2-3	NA	TGTGCCAGCAGCTCCGGACAATCCTACGTGCATACAGATACGCAGTATTTT	CASSSGQSYVHTDTQYF
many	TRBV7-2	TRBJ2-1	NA	TGTGCCAGCAGCTTAAGGACCCCCGGAGGGGGAGAGCAGTTCTTC	CASSLRTPGGGEQFF
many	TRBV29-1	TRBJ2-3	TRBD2	TGCAGCGTTGAAGATGAACCGGGGGGGCAGGATACGCAGTATTTT	CSVEDEPGGQDTQYF
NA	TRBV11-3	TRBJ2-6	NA	TGTGCCAGCAGCTTAGAACTTGCTGGGGCCAACGTCCTGACTTTC	CASSLELAGANVLTF
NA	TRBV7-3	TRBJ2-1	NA	TGTGCCAGCAGCTTGTCACCCACAGGAAATGAGCAGTTCTTC	CASSLSPTGNEQFF
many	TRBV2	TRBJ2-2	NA	TGTGCCAGCAGTGAGATGTCTCTTACGAACACCGGGGAGCTGTTTTTT	CASSEMSLTNTGELFF
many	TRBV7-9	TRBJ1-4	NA	TGTGCCAGCAGCTTCGGGACTAGCCCAACTAATGAAAAACTGTTTTTT	CASSFGTSPTNEKLFF
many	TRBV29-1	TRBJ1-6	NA	TGCAGCGTTCGGACGGACTATAATTCACCCCTCCACTTT	CSVRTDYNSPLHF
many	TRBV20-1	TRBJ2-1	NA	TGCAGTGCTATCGACACTCACTCCTACAATGAGCAGTTCTTC	CSAIDTHSYNEQFF
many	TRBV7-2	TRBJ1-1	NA	TGTGCCAGCAGCCTCTACAGTAGGGACACTGAAGCTTTCTTT	CASSLYSRDTEAFF
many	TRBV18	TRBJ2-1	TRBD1	TGTGCCAGCTCCCCGCGGGGACAGGAGGCCTACAATGAGCAGTTCTTC	CASSPRGQEAYNEQFF
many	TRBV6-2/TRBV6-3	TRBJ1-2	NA	TGTGCCAGCAAGGGAGCTGGCTCAGACTACATAAATGGCTACACCTTC	CASKGAGSDYINGYTF
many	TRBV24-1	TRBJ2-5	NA	TGTGCCACCAGTGATTCGGCGCTACAAGAGACCCAGTACTTC	CATSDSALQETQYF
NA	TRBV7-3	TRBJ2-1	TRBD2	TGTGCCAGCAGCGCCTTGGGGACTAGCAATGAGCAGTTCTTC	CASSALGTSNEQFF
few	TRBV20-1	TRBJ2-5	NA	TGCAGTGCCTCCTACGAGGGGGGACAAGAGACCCAGTACTTC	CSASYEGGQETQYF
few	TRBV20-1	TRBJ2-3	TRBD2	TGCAGTGCTATTCGACTAGCGGGAGTTCAAGATACGCAGTATTTT	CSAIRLAGVQDTQYF
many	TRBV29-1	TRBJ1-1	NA	TGCAGCGCCCGGGTGAACACTGAAGCTTTCTTT	CSARVNTEAFF